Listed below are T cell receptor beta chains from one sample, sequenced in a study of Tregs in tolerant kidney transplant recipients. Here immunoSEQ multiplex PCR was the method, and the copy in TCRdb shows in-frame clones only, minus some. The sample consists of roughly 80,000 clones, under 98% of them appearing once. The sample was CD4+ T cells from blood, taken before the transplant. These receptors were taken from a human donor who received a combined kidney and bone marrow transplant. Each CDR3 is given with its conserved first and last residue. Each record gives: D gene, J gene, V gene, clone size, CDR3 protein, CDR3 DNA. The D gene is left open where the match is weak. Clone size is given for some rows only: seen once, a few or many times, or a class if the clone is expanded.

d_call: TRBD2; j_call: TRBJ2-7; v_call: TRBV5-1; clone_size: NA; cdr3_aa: CASRDQKGGNEQYF; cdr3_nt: TGCGCCAGCAGAGATCAGAAGGGAGGGAACGAGCAGTACTTC
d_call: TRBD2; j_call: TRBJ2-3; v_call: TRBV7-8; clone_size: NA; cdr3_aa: CATRRGGLDTQYF; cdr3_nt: TGTGCCACACGGCGGGGGGGCTTAGATACGCAGTATTTT
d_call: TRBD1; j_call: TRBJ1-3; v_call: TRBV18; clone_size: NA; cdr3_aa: CASSPGQGAGNTIYF; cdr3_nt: TGTGCCAGCTCACCGGGCCAGGGGGCAGGAAACACCATATATTTT
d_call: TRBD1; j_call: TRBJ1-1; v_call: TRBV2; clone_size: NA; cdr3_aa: CASRRGGASSTEAFF; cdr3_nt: TGTGCCAGCAGAAGAGGGGGCGCGAGTAGCACTGAAGCTTTCTTT
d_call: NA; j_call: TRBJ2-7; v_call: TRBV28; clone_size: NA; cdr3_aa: CASSLAGRSSYEQYF; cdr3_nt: TGTGCCAGCAGTTTAGCTGGCCGGAGCTCCTACGAGCAGTACTTC
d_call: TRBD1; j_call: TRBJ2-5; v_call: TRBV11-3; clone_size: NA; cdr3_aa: CASSLGPAEDRARVDQYF; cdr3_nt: TGTGCCAGCAGCTTAGGCCCCGCGGAGGACAGGGCTAGGGTCGACCAGTACTTC
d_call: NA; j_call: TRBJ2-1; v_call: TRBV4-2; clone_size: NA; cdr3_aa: CASSQSINNEQFF; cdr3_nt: TGTGCCAGCAGCCAGAGCATCAACAATGAGCAGTTCTTC
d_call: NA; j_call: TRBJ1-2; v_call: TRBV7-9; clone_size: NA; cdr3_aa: CASSLDGGGIYGYTF; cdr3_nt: TGTGCCAGCAGCTTAGACGGGGGGGGGATCTATGGCTACACCTTC
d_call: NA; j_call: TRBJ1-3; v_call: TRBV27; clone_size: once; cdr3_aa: CASSFAGISGNTIYF; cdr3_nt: TGTGCCAGCAGTTTTGCCGGGATCTCTGGAAACACCATATATTTT
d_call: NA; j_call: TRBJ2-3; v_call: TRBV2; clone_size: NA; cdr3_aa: CASDKLSVASADTQYF; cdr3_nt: TGTGCCAGCGATAAACTATCGGTGGCTTCCGCAGATACGCAGTATTTT
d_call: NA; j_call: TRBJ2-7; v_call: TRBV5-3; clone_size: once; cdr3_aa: CARRAHPIYEQYF; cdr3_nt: TGTGCCAGAAGGGCTCACCCCATCTACGAGCAGTACTTC
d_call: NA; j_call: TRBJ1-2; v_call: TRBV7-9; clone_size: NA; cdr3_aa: CASSLAGGLGYTF; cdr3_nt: TGTGCCAGCAGCTTAGCGGGCGGGTTAGGCTACACCTTC
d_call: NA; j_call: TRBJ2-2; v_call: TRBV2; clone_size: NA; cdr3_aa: CASNGGGELFF; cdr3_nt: TGTGCCAGCAATGGCGGAGGGGAGCTGTTTTTT
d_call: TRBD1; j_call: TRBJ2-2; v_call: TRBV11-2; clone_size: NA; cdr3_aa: CASSLTGGIGELFF; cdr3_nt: TGTGCCAGCAGCTTGACAGGGGGTATCGGGGAGCTGTTTTTT
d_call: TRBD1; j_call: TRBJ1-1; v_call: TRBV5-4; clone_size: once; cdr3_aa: CASSLPKGTGNTEAFF; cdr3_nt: TGTGCCAGCAGCTTGCCGAAGGGGACAGGGAACACTGAAGCTTTCTTT
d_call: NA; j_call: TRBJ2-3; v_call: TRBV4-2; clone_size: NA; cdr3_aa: CASSQGPLTVYGADTQYF; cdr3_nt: TGTGCCAGCAGCCAAGGACCTCTGACAGTTTATGGCGCAGATACGCAGTATTTT
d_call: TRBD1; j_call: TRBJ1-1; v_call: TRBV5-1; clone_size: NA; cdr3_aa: CASSLSRRQGLTNTEAFF; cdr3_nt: TGCGCCAGCAGCTTGAGCCGGCGACAGGGCCTAACGAACACTGAAGCTTTCTTT
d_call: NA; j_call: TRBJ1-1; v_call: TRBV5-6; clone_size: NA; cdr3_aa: CASSLGVRAEAFF; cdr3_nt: TGTGCCAGCAGCTTAGGGGTCAGGGCTGAAGCTTTCTTT
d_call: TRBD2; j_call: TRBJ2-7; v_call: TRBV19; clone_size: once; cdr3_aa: CASSISGGASYEQYF; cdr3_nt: TGTGCCAGTAGTATAAGCGGGGGGGCCTCCTACGAGCAGTACTTC
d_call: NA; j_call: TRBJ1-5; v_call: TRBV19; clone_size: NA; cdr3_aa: CASSIRAGEGNQPQHF; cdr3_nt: TGTGCCAGTAGTATCAGGGCAGGGGAGGGGAATCAGCCCCAGCATTTT
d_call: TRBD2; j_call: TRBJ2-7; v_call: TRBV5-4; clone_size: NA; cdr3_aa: CASSYAGGAYEQYF; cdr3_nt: TGTGCCAGCAGCTACGCGGGGGGCGCCTACGAGCAGTACTTC
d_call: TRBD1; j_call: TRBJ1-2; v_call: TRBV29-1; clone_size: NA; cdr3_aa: CSVETGGGYTF; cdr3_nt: TGCAGCGTTGAAACAGGGGGTGGCTACACCTTC